This passage covers 18 T cell receptor beta chains from one sample sequenced in a study of T-cell memory formation after mild COVID-19. One entry per CDR3 protein results from TCRdb running MiXCR on the 5' RACE reads. The repertoire holds approximately 350,000 distinct CDR3 sequences, with over 10% as singletons. Source material: PBMCs or a T cell subset sorted from them (not recorded which). The receptors originated from a young man who had mild COVID-19 (a few samples of this study predate the infection). Cell type and time point are not known.

The chain joins TRBV20-1 to TRBJ1-2; D not resolved. The CDR3 length is 15 residues. Between the trimmed V and J ends, which lost 0 bases and 5 bases, there was a span of 16 bases. Germline assignment: CDR1 DFQATT and CDR2 SNEGSKA (reference sequence). The CDR3: CSARDPLGHLYGYTF. The DNA for the CDR3 is TGCAGTGCTAGAGATCCGCTGGGTCACCTTTATGGCTACACCTTC.

This clonotype was picked up a small number of times. This chain uses TRBV11-2 with TRBJ2-7, with D possibly matching TRBD2 (5 bases). Germline loops: CDR1 SGHAT, CDR2 FQNNGV. The CDR3 consists of 13 residues. Trimming took off 3 bases at V and 4 bases at J, with 10 bases between the two ends. CDR3 DNA sequence: TGTGCCAGCAGCTTTCGGGGTTATTACGAGCAGTACTTC. Its protein is CASSFRGYYEQYF.

This clonotype was counted between two and nine times. This sequence joins TRBV18 and TRBJ1-1, with D unresolved. Trimming took 6 bases from V and 6 from J, leaving 14 bases between them. This CDR3 has 13 residues. Germline V gives CDR1 KGHSH, CDR2 LQKENI. CDR3 DNA: TGTGCCAGCTCTCCCCCCACCAACGCTGAAGCTTTCTTT. Its translation is CASSPPTNAEAFF.

In this sample, this clonotype turned up many times. This chain connects TRBV12-3 or TRBV12-4 to TRBJ1-3; a possible D gene is TRBD1 (6 bases). The V end was cut by 9 bases, the J end by 3 bases, with 12 bases between. The CDR3 runs to 13 residues. The CDR3 DNA reads as TGTGCCAGTCACCGGACAGATGGAAACACCATATATTTT. Protein: CASHRTDGNTIYF.

The CDR3 sequence is CASRGTEESTNEKLFF. CDR3 DNA: TGTGCCAGCAGGGGGACGGAGGAATCAACTAATGAAAAACTGTTTTTT. V and J are TRBV12-3 or TRBV12-4 and TRBJ1-4; tentative D call: TRBD1 (5 bases). CDR3 length: 16 amino acids. Trimming stripped 6 bases from V and 0 bases from J, with 14 bases between.

This clonotype was picked up a small number of times. The chain is built from TRBV12-3 or TRBV12-4 and TRBJ2-1; D uncertain. V shed 6 bases and J shed 5 bases, with 11 bases lying between them. This CDR3 has 13 residues. CDR3 sequence reads: CASRGRRDNEQFF. The CDR3 nucleotides read TGTGCCAGCAGGGGTCGTCGCGACAATGAGCAGTTCTTC.

This chain links TRBV6-2 or TRBV6-3 with TRBJ2-7, with no clear D. With 6 bases removed from V and 3 bases from J, the gap between germline ends came to 12 bases. This CDR3 region has 13 residues. CDR1 is MNHEY and CDR2 is SVGEGT in the germline V gene. The CDR3 here is CASSPSTFYEQYF. CDR3 DNA: TGTGCCAGCAGCCCCTCGACATTCTACGAGCAGTACTTC.

This clonotype was detected a few times. The chain links TRBV18 to TRBJ2-7, with a possible D match to TRBD1 (6 bases). V was clipped by 3 bases and J by 0 bases, with 9 bases between them. The CDR3 covers 14 residues. Germline assignment: CDR1 KGHSH and CDR2 LQKENI. CDR3 amino acids: CASSPLDSSYEQYF. In nucleotides, the CDR3 is TGTGCCAGCTCACCCTTGGACAGCTCCTACGAGCAGTACTTC.

The table lists this clonotype with a count of one. The J gene is TRBJ2-3, the V gene TRBV7-8; 7 nucleotides match TRBD2. Per germline, CDR1 SGHVS and CDR2 FQNEAQ. CDR3 length: 16 amino acids. The ends lost 5 bases at V and 1 base at J; junction bases unmatched: 9. CDR3 amino acids: CASSHPQRGGTDTQYF. The CDR3 DNA is TGTGCCAGCAGCCACCCCCAGCGGGGAGGCACAGATACGCAGTATTTT.

V is TRBV11-2 and J is TRBJ1-5, with 11 bases aligning to TRBD1. The CDR3 extends over 13 amino acids. V shed 4 bases, J shed 7 bases, and the junction held 0 bases outside the gene matches. Per the germline V gene, CDR1 is SGHAT and CDR2 is FQNNGV. The DNA for the CDR3 is TGTGCCAGCAGCTGGGACAGGGGGCAGCCCCAGCATTTT. As protein: CASSWDRGQPQHF.

This clonotype was observed a few times. The genes are TRBV7-2 and TRBJ1-4; 10 positions match TRBD1. The trim removed 6 bases at V and 6 bases at J, leaving 4 bases unmatched. Per the germline V gene, CDR1 is SGHTA and CDR2 is FQGNSA. The length of the CDR3 is 14 residues. The CDR3 region has the DNA TGTGCCAGCAGTCCTGACAGGGGGCATGAAAAACTGTTTTTT. This codes for CASSPDRGHEKLFF.

This clonotype was counted many times. The CDR3 here is CASSPPSGANVLTF. The CDR3 DNA reads as TGTGCCAGCTCACCCCCTTCCGGGGCCAACGTCCTGACTTTC. This chain connects TRBV18 to TRBJ2-6; D is ambiguous. The V and J ends lost 3 bases and 4 bases respectively, with 7 bases between them. Germline V gene data show CDR1 as KGHSH and CDR2 as LQKENI. This CDR3 region has 14 residues.

In this sample, this clonotype turned up a few times. CDR3 protein: CASSVVSGDSKAFF. DNA of the CDR3: TGTGCCAGCAGCGTAGTGTCAGGGGATTCGAAAGCTTTCTTT. The chain couples TRBV9 to TRBJ1-1; maybe TRBD1 (6 bases). Germline assignment: CDR1 SGDLS and CDR2 YYNGEE. V lost 0 bases to trimming and J lost 9 bases, with 15 bases between them. The CDR3 extends over 14 amino acids. Using reference TRBV9 and TRBJ1-1 for the parts outside the CDR3, the full variable domain is DSGVTQTPKHLITATGQRVTLRCSPRSGDLSVYWYQQSLDQGLQFLIQYYNGEERAKGNILERFSAQQFPDLHSELNLSSLELGDSALYFCASSVVSGDSKAFFGQGTRLTVV.

This rearrangement joins TRBV5-1 to TRBJ1-2; D possibly corresponds to TRBD1 (6 bases). Trimming left V 1 base short and J 6 bases short, with 13 bases between. The CDR3 contains 14 residues. Germline assignment: CDR1 SGHRS and CDR2 YFSETQ. The chain's CDR3 is CASSLYTGIDGYTF. The CDR3 DNA sequence: TGCGCCAGCAGCTTGTATACAGGGATTGATGGCTACACCTTC.

The chain couples TRBV3-1 to TRBJ2-3; 8 bases fit TRBD2. V was pared by 2 bases and J by 4 bases, with 11 bases of the junction left unmatched. CDR1 is LGHDT, CDR2 YNNKEL, per germline (reference sequence). CDR3 length: 17 amino acids. The CDR3 protein is CASSQRYGGAFSDTQYF. CDR3 coding DNA: TGTGCCAGCAGCCAAAGATACGGGGGGGCCTTTTCAGATACGCAGTATTTT.

This clonotype was detected only a few times. The chain joins TRBV12-3 or TRBV12-4 to TRBJ1-2; D is perhaps TRBD1 (6 bases). The CDR3 is 15 residues long. Trimming took 5 bases from V and 4 from J, leaving 17 bases between them. CDR3 coding DNA: TGTGCCAGCAGTCCGACCCCAGGGGTTGGCTATGGCTACACCTTC. As protein: CASSPTPGVGYGYTF.

The chain joins TRBV28 to TRBJ2-7; 7 nucleotides match TRBD1. Germline assignment: CDR1 MDHEN and CDR2 SYDVKM. The V and J ends lost 8 bases and 4 bases, in that order; junction bases with no gene match: 11. The CDR3 runs 14 residues. CDR3 region: CASHNRGSWYEQYF. As DNA, the CDR3 is TGTGCCAGCCACAACAGGGGTTCTTGGTACGAGCAGTACTTC.

The chain employs TRBV7-9 and TRBJ2-3; the D is unclear. Germline V lookup: CDR1 SEHNR, CDR2 FQNEAQ (reference sequence). The V gene lost 5 bases and the J gene lost 2 bases, with 17 bases spanning the gap. CDR3 size: 16 residues. CDR3 DNA sequence: TGTGCCAGCAGCCCTTTCGAGACACTTGCCACAGATACGCAGTATTTT. As protein: CASSPFETLATDTQYF.